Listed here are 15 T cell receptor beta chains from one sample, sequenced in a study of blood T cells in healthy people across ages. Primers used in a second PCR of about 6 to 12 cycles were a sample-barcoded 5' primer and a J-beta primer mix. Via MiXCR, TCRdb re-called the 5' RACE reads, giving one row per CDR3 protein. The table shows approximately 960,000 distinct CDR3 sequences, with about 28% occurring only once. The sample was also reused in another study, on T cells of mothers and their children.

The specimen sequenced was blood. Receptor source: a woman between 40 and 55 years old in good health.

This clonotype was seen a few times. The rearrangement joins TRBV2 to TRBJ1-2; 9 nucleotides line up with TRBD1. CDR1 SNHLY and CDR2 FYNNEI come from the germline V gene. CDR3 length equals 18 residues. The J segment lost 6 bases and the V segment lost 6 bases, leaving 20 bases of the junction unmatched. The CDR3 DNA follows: TGTGCCAGCAGGAACAGGGGGCTCCTACTCCGGGCCCTACATGGCTACACCTTC. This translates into CASRNRGLLLRALHGYTF.

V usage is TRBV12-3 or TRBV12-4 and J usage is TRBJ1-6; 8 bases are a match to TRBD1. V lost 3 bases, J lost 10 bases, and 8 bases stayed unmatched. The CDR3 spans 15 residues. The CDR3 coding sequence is TGTGCCAGCAGTTTGGAGAAACAGGGGGTGTCACCCCTCCACTTT. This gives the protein CASSLEKQGVSPLHF.

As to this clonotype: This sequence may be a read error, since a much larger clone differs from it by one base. The CDR3 spells CSASGTSGKATQYF. In DNA form, the CDR3 reads TGCAGTGCTAGTGGGACTAGCGGTAAAGCGACCCAGTACTTC. This chain joins TRBV20-1 and TRBJ2-4; 11 bases map to TRBD2. The J call may be incorrect, as the DNA end agrees better with TRBJ2-5. The length of the CDR3 is 14 residues. CDR1 is DFQATT and CDR2 is SNEGSKA in the germline V gene (reference sequence).

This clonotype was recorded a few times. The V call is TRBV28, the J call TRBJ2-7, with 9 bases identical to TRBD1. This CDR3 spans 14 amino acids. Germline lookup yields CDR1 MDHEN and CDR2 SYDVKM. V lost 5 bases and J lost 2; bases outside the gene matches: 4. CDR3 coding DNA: TGTGCCAGCAGTATCCGGGACAGGGCCTACGAGCAGTACTTC. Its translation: CASSIRDRAYEQYF.

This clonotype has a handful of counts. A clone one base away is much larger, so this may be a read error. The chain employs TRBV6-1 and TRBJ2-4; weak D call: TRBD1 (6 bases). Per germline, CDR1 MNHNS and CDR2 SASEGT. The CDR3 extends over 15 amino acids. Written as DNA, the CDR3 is TGTGCCAGCAGTGACCAGGGGCTAGCCAAAAACATGCAGTACTTC. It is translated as CASSDQGLAKNMQYF.

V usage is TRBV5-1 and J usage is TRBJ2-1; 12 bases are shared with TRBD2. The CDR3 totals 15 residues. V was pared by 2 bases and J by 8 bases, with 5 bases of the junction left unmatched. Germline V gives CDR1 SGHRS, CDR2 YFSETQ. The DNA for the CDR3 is TGCGCCAGCAGCTTCTGGCCTAGCGGGGGGGATGAGCAGTTCTTC. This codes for CASSFWPSGGDEQFF.

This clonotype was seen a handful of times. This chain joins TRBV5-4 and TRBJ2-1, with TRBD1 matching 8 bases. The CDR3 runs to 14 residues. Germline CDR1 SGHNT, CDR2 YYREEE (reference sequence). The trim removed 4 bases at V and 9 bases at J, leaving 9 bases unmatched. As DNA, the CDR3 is TGTGCCAGCAGCCTCAGGGGGCGTTCGGGTGAGCAGTTCTTC. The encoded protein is CASSLRGRSGEQFF. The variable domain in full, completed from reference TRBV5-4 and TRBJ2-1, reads ETGVTQSPTHLIKTRGQQVTLRCSSQSGHNTVSWYQQALGQGPQFIFQYYREEENGRGNFPPRFSGLQFPNYSSELNVNALELDDSALYLCASSLRGRSGEQFFGPGTRLTVL.

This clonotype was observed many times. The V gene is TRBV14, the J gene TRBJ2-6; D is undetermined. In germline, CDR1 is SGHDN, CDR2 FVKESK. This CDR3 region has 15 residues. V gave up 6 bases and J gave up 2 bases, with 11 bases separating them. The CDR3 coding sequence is TGTGCCAGCAGTAACAGATACGCTGGGGCCAACGTCCTGACTTTC. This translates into CASSNRYAGANVLTF. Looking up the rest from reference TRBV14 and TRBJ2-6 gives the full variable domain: EAGVTQFPSHSVIEKGQTVTLRCDPISGHDNLYWYRRVMGKEIKFLLHFVKESKQDESGMPNNRFLAERTGGTYSTLKVQPAELEDSGVYFCASSNRYAGANVLTFGAGSRLTVL.

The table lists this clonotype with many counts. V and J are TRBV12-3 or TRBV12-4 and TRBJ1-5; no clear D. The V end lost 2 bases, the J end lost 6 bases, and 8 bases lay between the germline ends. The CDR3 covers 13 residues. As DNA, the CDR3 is TGTGCCAGCAGTTTAAACCCCGGTCAGCCCCAGCATTTT. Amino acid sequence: CASSLNPGQPQHF.

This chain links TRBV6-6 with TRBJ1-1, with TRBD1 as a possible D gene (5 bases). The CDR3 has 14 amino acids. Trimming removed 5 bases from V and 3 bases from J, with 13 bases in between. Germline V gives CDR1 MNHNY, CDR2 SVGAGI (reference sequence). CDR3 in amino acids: CASSHGGGDTEAFF. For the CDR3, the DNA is TGTGCCAGCAGTCATGGGGGAGGGGACACTGAAGCTTTCTTT.

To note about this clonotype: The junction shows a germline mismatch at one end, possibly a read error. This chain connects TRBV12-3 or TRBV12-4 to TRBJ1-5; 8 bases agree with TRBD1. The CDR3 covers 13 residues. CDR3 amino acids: CTSTGQGDQPQHF. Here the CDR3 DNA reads TGTACCAGCACCGGACAGGGCGATCAGCCCCAGCATTTT.

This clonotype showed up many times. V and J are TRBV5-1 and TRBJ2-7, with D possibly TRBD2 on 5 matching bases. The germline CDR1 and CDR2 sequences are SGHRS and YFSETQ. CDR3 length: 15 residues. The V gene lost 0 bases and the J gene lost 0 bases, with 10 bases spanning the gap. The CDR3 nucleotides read TGCGCCAGCAGCTTGGGGACTGAGGGCTCCTACGAGCAGTACTTC. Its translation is CASSLGTEGSYEQYF.

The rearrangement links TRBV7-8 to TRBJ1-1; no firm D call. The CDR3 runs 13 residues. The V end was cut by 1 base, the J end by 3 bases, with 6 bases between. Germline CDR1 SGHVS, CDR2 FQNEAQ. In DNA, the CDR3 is TGTGCCAGCAGCTTAGGACATCACACTGAAGCTTTCTTT. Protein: CASSLGHHTEAFF.

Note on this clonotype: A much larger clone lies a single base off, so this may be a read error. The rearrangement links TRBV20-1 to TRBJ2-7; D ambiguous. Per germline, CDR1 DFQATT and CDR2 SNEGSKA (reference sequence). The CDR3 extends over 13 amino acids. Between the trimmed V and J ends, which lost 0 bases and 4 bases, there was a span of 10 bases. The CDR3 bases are TGCAGTGCTAGAGATAGGCAGCCTTACGAGCAGTACTTC. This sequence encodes CSARDRQPYEQYF.

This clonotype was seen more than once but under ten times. CDR3 sequence reads: CASSPGGGSSGNTIYF. Written as DNA, the CDR3 is TGTGCCAGCAGCCCGGGAGGGGGATCCTCTGGAAACACCATATATTTT. This chain joins TRBV7-6 and TRBJ1-3; TRBD1 is a possible D gene (6 bases). This CDR3 is 16 amino acids long. The germline CDR1 and CDR2 sequences are SGHVS and FNYEAQ. V lost 5 bases and J 0 bases, leaving 14 bases between the germline ends.